This TCR beta chain is from a study of blood T cell repertoires in COVID-19. While infection was still active, Seattle patients were enrolled and then followed longitudinally. Repertoires were generated with immunoSEQ multiplex PCR, while TCRdb's copy carries only in-frame clones and drops some. Here the sample spans 270,000 or so clones, roughly 90% being singletons. The sample comprised peripheral blood. This clonotype originated in a woman between 25 and 40 years old with COVID-19, enrolled during active disease.

In nucleotides, the CDR3 is TGTGCCTGGCAAACCGGGACTGGTCCCTACAATGAGCAGTTCTTC. Protein product: CAWQTGTGPYNEQFF. The chain has TRBV30 and TRBJ2-1; a possible D gene is TRBD2 (6 bases). The CDR3 has 15 residues. In germline, CDR1 is GTSNPN, CDR2 SVGIG (reference sequence). V was trimmed by 5 bases and J by 2 bases, leaving 16 bases between them.